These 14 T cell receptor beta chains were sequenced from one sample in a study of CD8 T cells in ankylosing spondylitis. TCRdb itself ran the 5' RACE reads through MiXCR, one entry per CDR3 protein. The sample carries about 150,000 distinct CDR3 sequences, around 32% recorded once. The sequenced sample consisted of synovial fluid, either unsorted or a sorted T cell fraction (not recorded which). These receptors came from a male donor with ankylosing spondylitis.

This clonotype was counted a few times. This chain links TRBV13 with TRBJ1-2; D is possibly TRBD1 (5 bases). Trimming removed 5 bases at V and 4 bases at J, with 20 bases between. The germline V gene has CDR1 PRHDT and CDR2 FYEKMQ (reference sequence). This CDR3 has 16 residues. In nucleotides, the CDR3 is TGTGCCAGCAGCCCAAGGCGAGAGGGGAGAGGCTATGGCTACACCTTC. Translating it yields CASSPRREGRGYGYTF.

The DNA for the CDR3 is TGCAGTGCTAGACCGGGACAGGGGGGTTGGGAGCAGTACTTC. Translation: CSARPGQGGWEQYF. The chain has TRBV20-1 and TRBJ2-7; 11 bases map to TRBD1. CDR1 and CDR2 from the germline V gene are DFQATT and SNEGSKA (reference sequence). The J segment lost 7 bases and the V segment lost 2 bases, leaving 7 bases of the junction unmatched. The CDR3 is made up of 14 amino acids.

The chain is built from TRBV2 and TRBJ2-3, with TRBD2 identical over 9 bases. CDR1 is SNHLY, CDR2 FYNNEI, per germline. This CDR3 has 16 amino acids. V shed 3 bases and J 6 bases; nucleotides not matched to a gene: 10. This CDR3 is CASSEILAGGADTQYF. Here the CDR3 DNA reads TGTGCCAGCAGTGAGATACTAGCGGGCGGCGCGGATACGCAGTATTTT.

The CDR3 coding sequence is TGCAGTGCTAGAGGGAGGGGACAGCCCCAGCATTTT. This translates into CSARGRGQPQHF. The V gene is TRBV20-1, the J gene TRBJ1-5, with D tentatively TRBD1 (5 bases). V lost 1 base and J lost 7, with 8 bases in between. The CDR3 has 12 amino acids. Looked up from germline, CDR1 is DFQATT and CDR2 is SNEGSKA (reference sequence).

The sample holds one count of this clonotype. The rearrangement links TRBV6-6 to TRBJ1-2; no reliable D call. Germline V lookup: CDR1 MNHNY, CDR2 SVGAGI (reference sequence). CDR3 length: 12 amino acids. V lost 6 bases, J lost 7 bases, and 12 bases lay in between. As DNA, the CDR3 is TGTGCCAGCAGGGCACCTACGGGTGGCTACACCTTC. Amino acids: CASRAPTGGYTF.

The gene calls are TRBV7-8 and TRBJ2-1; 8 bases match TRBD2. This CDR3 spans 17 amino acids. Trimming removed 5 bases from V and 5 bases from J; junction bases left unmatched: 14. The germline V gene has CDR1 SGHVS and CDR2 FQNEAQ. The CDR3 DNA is TGTGCCAGCAGCCCGTCCGCTGCGGGAGGTCTACACAATGAGCAGTTCTTC. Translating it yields CASSPSAAGGLHNEQFF. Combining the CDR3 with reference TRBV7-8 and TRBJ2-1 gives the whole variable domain GAGVSQSPRYKVAKRGQDVALRCDPISGHVSLFWYQQALGQGPEFLTYFQNEAQLDKSGLPSDRFFAERPEGSVSTLKIQRTQQEDSAVYLCASSPSAAGGLHNEQFFGPGTRLTVL.

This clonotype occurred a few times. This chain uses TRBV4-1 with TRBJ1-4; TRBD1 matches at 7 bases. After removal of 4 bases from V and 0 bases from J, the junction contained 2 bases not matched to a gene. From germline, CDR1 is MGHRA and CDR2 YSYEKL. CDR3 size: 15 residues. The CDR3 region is CASSRGQPTNEKLFF. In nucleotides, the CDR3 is TGCGCCAGCAGCCGGGGACAGCCAACTAATGAAAAACTGTTTTTT.

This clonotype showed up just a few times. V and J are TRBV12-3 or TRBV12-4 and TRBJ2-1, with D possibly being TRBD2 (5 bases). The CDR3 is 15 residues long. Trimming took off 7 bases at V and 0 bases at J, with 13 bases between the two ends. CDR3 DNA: TGTGCCAGCACGTTAGCGATCAGCTCCTACAATGAGCAGTTCTTC. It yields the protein CASTLAISSYNEQFF.

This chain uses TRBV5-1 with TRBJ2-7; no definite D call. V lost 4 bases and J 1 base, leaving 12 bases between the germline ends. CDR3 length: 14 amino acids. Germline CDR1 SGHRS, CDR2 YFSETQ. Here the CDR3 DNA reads TGCGCCAGCAGCGCGCCGGACCAGTCCTACGAGCAGTACTTC. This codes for CASSAPDQSYEQYF.

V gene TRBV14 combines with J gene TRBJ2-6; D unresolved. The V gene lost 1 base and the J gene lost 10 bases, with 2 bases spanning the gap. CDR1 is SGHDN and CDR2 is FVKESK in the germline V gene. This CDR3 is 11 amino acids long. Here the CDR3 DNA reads TGTGCCAGCAGCCAAGGAAACGTCCTGACTTTC. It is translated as CASSQGNVLTF.

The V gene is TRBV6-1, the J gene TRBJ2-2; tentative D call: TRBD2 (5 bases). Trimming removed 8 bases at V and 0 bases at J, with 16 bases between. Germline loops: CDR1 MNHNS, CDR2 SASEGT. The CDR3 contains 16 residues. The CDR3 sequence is CASRGSNSANTGELFF. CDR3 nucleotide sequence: TGTGCCAGCCGCGGGTCCAACTCGGCGAACACCGGGGAGCTGTTTTTT.

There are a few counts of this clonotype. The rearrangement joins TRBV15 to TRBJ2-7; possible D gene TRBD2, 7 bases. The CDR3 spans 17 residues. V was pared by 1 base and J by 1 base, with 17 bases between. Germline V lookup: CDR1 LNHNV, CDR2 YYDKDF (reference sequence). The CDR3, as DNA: TGTGCCACCAGCAGAGGACGGGGGGACATCGGTTCCTACGAGCAGTACTTC. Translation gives CATSRGRGDIGSYEQYF.

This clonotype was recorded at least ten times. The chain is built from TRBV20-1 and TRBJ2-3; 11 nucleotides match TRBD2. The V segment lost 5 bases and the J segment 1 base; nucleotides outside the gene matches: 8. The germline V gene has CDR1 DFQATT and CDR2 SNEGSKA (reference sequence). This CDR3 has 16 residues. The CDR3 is CSASPLAGGGTDTQYF. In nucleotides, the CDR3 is TGCAGTGCTTCCCCCCTAGCGGGAGGTGGCACAGATACGCAGTATTTT.

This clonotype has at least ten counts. CDR3 region: CASSPSSGSWYEQYF. The CDR3 nucleotides are TGTGCCAGCAGCCCCTCTAGCGGGAGTTGGTACGAGCAGTACTTC. The chain has TRBV12-3 or TRBV12-4 and TRBJ2-7; 10 bases align to TRBD2. This CDR3 comprises 15 residues. The V and J ends lost 6 bases and 4 bases, in that order; junction bases with no gene match: 9.